One sample yielded the 16 T cell receptor beta chains listed below, sequenced in a study of cytotoxic CD8 clonotypes in ibrutinib-treated CLL. Clones were read by immunoSEQ multiplex PCR, and TCRdb kept only the in-frame ones, dropping some. Here the sample spans fewer than 400,000 clones, over 60% being singletons. The source was PBMCs, collected after 36 months of ibrutinib treatment. The receptors derive from a human donor with chronic lymphocytic leukemia.

As to this clone: The sample holds other DNA sequences that translate to the same CDR3. The rearrangement uses TRBV20-1 and TRBJ2-1; D is possibly TRBD1 (7 bases). V lost 5 bases and J lost 7, with 9 bases in between. The CDR3 runs to 11 residues. Germline CDR1 reads DFQATT; CDR2 reads SNEGSKA (reference sequence). The DNA of the CDR3 is TGCAGTGCTCCAGGGGGGAATGAGCAGTTCTTC. Amino acid sequence: CSAPGGNEQFF.

V and J are TRBV7-8 and TRBJ1-2; TRBD1 matches 7 bases. There are 17 residues in the CDR3. From germline, CDR1 is SGHVS and CDR2 FQNEAQ. V lost 4 bases to trimming and J lost 2 bases; unmatched junction nucleotides: 13. This CDR3 is CASSSRVPTGMNYGYTF. The CDR3, as DNA: TGTGCCAGCAGCTCTAGAGTCCCGACAGGGATGAACTATGGCTACACCTTC.

The chain uses TRBV7-8 and TRBJ1-1; unclear D gene. V dropped 4 bases and J dropped 1 base, with 10 bases sitting between them. CDR3 length: 14 amino acids. Germline CDR1 and CDR2: SGHVS and FQNEAQ. The CDR3 protein is CASSSQRGNTEAFF. The DNA for the CDR3 is TGTGCCAGCAGCTCCCAACGGGGGAACACTGAAGCTTTCTTT. The whole variable domain, remainder taken from reference TRBV7-8 and TRBJ1-1, is GAGVSQSPRYKVAKRGQDVALRCDPISGHVSLFWYQQALGQGPEFLTYFQNEAQLDKSGLPSDRFFAERPEGSVSTLKIQRTQQEDSAVYLCASSSQRGNTEAFFGQGTRLTVV.

This clone was recorded once. The chain has TRBV10-3 and TRBJ2-2; D remains ambiguous. CDR3 size: 11 residues. Germline CDR1 reads ENHRY; CDR2 reads SYGVKD. V lost 10 bases and J lost 2, with 5 bases in between. In nucleotides, the CDR3 is TGTGCCACACAAAACACCGGGGAGCTGTTTTTT. Translation gives CATQNTGELFF.

V usage is TRBV9 and J usage is TRBJ2-1; D is undetermined. The CDR3 covers 18 residues. Germline assignment: CDR1 SGDLS and CDR2 YYNGEE. Trimming cost V 3 bases and J 2 bases, with 21 bases left between them. CDR3 in amino acids: CASSAPTLVGRAYNEQFF. DNA of the CDR3: TGTGCCAGCAGCGCCCCGACCCTAGTGGGAAGGGCCTACAATGAGCAGTTCTTC.

This clone occurred once. The chain recombines TRBV7-2 with TRBJ2-5; 8 positions agree with TRBD2. From germline, CDR1 is SGHTA and CDR2 FQGNSA. This CDR3 region has 16 residues. V lost 3 bases to trimming and J lost 1 base; unmatched junction nucleotides: 7. The CDR3 here is CASSFDSGAPQETQYF. The CDR3 nucleotides are TGTGCCAGCAGCTTCGATAGCGGGGCTCCCCAAGAGACCCAGTACTTC.

The chain recombines TRBV29-1 with TRBJ2-2, with no clear D. Germline lookup yields CDR1 SQVTM and CDR2 ANQGSEA. Trimming removed 4 bases at V and 4 bases at J, with 10 bases between. CDR3 length: 13 residues. The CDR3 DNA reads as TGCAGCGTTGCCCTTCTGGTCACCGGGGAGCTGTTTTTT. Residues: CSVALLVTGELFF.

V is TRBV6-5 and J is TRBJ1-2; D uncertain. The V end lost 7 bases, the J end lost 1 base, and 16 bases lay between the germline ends. The CDR3 totals 15 residues. Per germline, CDR1 MNHEY and CDR2 SVGAGI. In DNA form, the CDR3 reads TGTGCCAGCACCCGGGGTTGGAGGGATAACTATGGCTACACCTTC. It codes for CASTRGWRDNYGYTF.

As DNA, the CDR3 is TGTGCCAGCACCCCCTTAGGGACAGGGGGCGACGAGCAGTACTTC. It yields the protein CASTPLGTGGDEQYF. This chain uses TRBV2 with TRBJ2-7, with 12 bases that match TRBD1. Germline trimming cut 7 bases from V and 5 bases from J; bases unmatched to any gene: 9. This CDR3 has 15 residues. The germline gives CDR1 SNHLY, CDR2 FYNNEI.

This chain joins TRBV4-1 and TRBJ2-1; a possible D gene is TRBD1 (5 bases). The CDR3 has 19 residues. Germline loops: CDR1 MGHRA, CDR2 YSYEKL. Between the trimmed V and J ends, which lost 0 bases and 0 bases, there was a span of 18 bases. Here the CDR3 DNA reads TGCGCCAGCAGCCAAGAACCCGGCAGGGCCCAGAGCTCCTACAATGAGCAGTTCTTC. Amino acid sequence: CASSQEPGRAQSSYNEQFF.

This rearrangement joins TRBV15 to TRBJ2-5; 8 bases align to TRBD1. CDR1 is LNHNV and CDR2 is YYDKDF in the germline V gene (reference sequence). The CDR3 sequence is 17 residues long. V lost 2 bases and J lost 5; bases outside the gene matches: 13. The CDR3 protein is CATSRSFGQGFMETQYF. The CDR3 bases are TGTGCCACCAGCAGAAGTTTCGGACAGGGATTTATGGAGACCCAGTACTTC.

Only a few counts were recorded for this clone. The chain links TRBV10-1 to TRBJ2-7; D remains ambiguous. Germline V gene lookup returns CDR1 WNHNN and CDR2 SYGVQD (reference sequence). Trimming removed 4 bases at V and 5 bases at J, with 12 bases between. The CDR3 is made up of 13 amino acids. The CDR3 nucleotides read TGCGCCAGCAGTGTCCGGAAGGGTGACGAGCAGTACTTC. This codes for CASSVRKGDEQYF.

CDR3 amino acids: CASSQESGTGVYEQYF. The CDR3 nucleotides are TGCGCCAGCAGCCAAGAGTCCGGGACAGGGGTTTACGAGCAGTACTTC. V and J are TRBV4-1 and TRBJ2-7; 10 bases agree with TRBD1. There are 16 residues in the CDR3. The trim removed 0 bases at V and 4 bases at J, leaving 6 bases unmatched. Germline V gene sequence: CDR1 MGHRA, CDR2 YSYEKL.

The chain joins TRBV6-1 to TRBJ1-6, with D perhaps TRBD1 (5 bases). The CDR3 length is 15 residues. CDR1 is MNHNS, CDR2 SASEGT, per germline. Trimming shortened V by 0 bases and J by 10 bases, and 13 bases separated the two germline ends. CDR3 sequence: CASSEAHGALSPLHF. The DNA of the CDR3 is TGTGCCAGCAGTGAAGCCCACGGGGCGCTGTCACCCCTCCACTTT.

This chain uses TRBV6-5 with TRBJ1-6; 8 bases align to TRBD1. This CDR3 spans 15 amino acids. The V and J ends lost 2 bases and 6 bases, in that order; junction bases with no gene match: 3. Germline CDR1 reads MNHEY; CDR2 reads SVGAGI. CDR3: CASSYGQGGNSPLHF. CDR3 bases: TGTGCCAGCAGTTACGGACAGGGAGGTAATTCACCCCTCCACTTT.

The rearrangement joins TRBV25-1 to TRBJ2-7; possible D gene TRBD2, 5 bases. Between the trimmed V and J ends, which lost 6 bases and 6 bases, there was a span of 9 bases. CDR3 length: 11 amino acids. Germline CDR1 reads MGHDK; CDR2 reads SYGVNS. DNA of the CDR3: TGTGCCAGCAGATTTGCGGGCGAGCAGTACTTC. Encoded protein: CASRFAGEQYF.